The 22 T cell receptor beta chains presented below share a single source sample, sequenced in a study of T cell responses to AZD1222 COVID-19 vaccine. Sequencing used immunoSEQ multiplex PCR; TCRdb keeps in-frame clones, though not all of them. The sample yields about 180,000 clones, approximately 94% seen once. Here the sequenced sample was peripheral blood, taken on day 0 of AZD1222 vaccination. The origin of the receptors is an adult in good health.

The rearrangement joins TRBV5-6 to TRBJ2-1; D is uncertain. Trimming pared 1 base from V and 1 base from J, leaving 9 bases between. This CDR3 has 15 amino acids. The germline CDR1 and CDR2 sequences are SGHDT and YYEEEE. CDR3 sequence reads: CASSLWRPSYNEQFF. The CDR3 DNA sequence: TGTGCCAGCAGCTTGTGGCGGCCGTCCTACAATGAGCAGTTCTTC.

In its sample, this clone was seen once. This chain connects TRBV5-1 to TRBJ2-7; D is unclear. CDR3 length: 15 residues. Germline CDR1 SGHRS, CDR2 YFSETQ. Trimming shortened V by 1 base and J by 1 base, and 12 bases separated the two germline ends. The CDR3 DNA sequence: TGCGCCAGCAGCTTGAGACCCACCCAATCCTACGAGCAGTACTTC. It yields the protein CASSLRPTQSYEQYF.

The rearrangement links TRBV29-1 to TRBJ2-7; the match to TRBD2 covers 8 bases. Germline V gene sequence: CDR1 SQVTM, CDR2 ANQGSEA. The CDR3 covers 14 residues. With V trimmed by 3 bases and J by 3 bases, 7 bases remained unmatched. The CDR3 bases are TGCAGCGTTGACACCAGCGGGAGTAACTACGAGCAGTACTTC. It encodes CSVDTSGSNYEQYF.

The V and J genes are TRBV6-5 and TRBJ1-2; D is uncertain. V dropped 8 bases and J dropped 2 bases, with 9 bases sitting between them. In germline, CDR1 is MNHEY, CDR2 SVGAGI. The CDR3 consists of 12 residues. Written as DNA, the CDR3 is TGTGCCAGCCCCGGGCAGAACTATGGCTACACCTTC. Its protein product is CASPGQNYGYTF.

Many counts were recorded for this clone. The chain links TRBV7-9 to TRBJ2-2; D is possibly TRBD2 (6 bases). The CDR3 runs 15 residues. Germline values: CDR1 SEHNR, CDR2 FQNEAQ (reference sequence). The V gene lost 5 bases and the J gene lost 2 bases, with 12 bases spanning the gap. The CDR3 DNA is TGTGCCAGCAGCGCCCGGGACTTAAACACCGGGGAGCTGTTTTTT. Translated, it gives CASSARDLNTGELFF.

This sequence joins TRBV27 and TRBJ2-7, with 9 bases aligning to TRBD1. CDR3 length: 14 amino acids. J was trimmed by 3 bases and V by 6 bases; bases with no gene match: 6. The germline V gene has CDR1 MNHEY and CDR2 SMNVEV (reference sequence). CDR3 amino acids: CASREPGQGYEQYF. The CDR3 nucleotides are TGTGCCAGCAGGGAACCGGGACAGGGCTACGAGCAGTACTTC.

V usage is TRBV18 and J usage is TRBJ2-1; 10 bases agree with TRBD2. Germline V gene lookup returns CDR1 KGHSH and CDR2 LQKENI. The CDR3 length is 15 residues. V lost 8 bases and J lost 0; bases outside the gene matches: 4. CDR3 in DNA: TGTGCCAGCCCTAGCGGGAGCCACTCCTACAATGAGCAGTTCTTC. It yields the protein CASPSGSHSYNEQFF.

As for this clone: At one end, the junction sequence differs from germline, possibly due to a read error. The same CDR3 also results from other DNA sequences found in this sample. The chain uses TRBV7-2 and TRBJ2-6, with 8 bases that match TRBD1. Germline CDR1 SGHTA, CDR2 FQGNSA. The CDR3 is made up of 18 amino acids. CDR3 sequence reads: CASSLTGGLASGANVLTF. CDR3 nucleotides: TGCGCCAGCAGCTTAACAGGGGGTTTAGCCTCTGGGGCCAACGTCCTGACTTTC.

V is TRBV11-2 and J is TRBJ2-2; 7 bases are shared with TRBD1. Losses at the gene ends were 3 bases for V and 3 bases for J; bases not matched to a gene: 7. The CDR3 contains 16 residues. The germline V gene encodes CDR1 SGHAT and CDR2 FQNNGV. The CDR3 coding sequence is TGTGCCAGCAGCTTGGTTTTCGACAGGGACACCGGGGAGCTGTTTTTT. Translation gives CASSLVFDRDTGELFF.

This chain links TRBV5-6 with TRBJ1-4; D ambiguous. V was trimmed by 5 bases and J by 1 base, leaving 15 bases between them. The CDR3 sequence is 16 residues long. Germline-derived CDR1 and CDR2 are SGHDT and YYEEEE. The CDR3 DNA reads as TGTGCCAGCAGAATAATCGAAGGGCGAACTAATGAAAAACTGTTTTTT. Protein sequence: CASRIIEGRTNEKLFF.

V and J are TRBV5-1 and TRBJ1-2; a possible D gene is TRBD1 (5 bases). Germline CDR1 is SGHRS and CDR2 is YFSETQ. CDR3 size: 13 residues. The V gene lost 0 bases and the J gene lost 6 bases, with 9 bases spanning the gap. The chain's CDR3 is CASSLGGADGYTF. CDR3 bases: TGCGCCAGCAGCTTGGGAGGGGCGGATGGCTACACCTTC.

CDR3 sequence: CASSHAHYEQYF. The CDR3 region has the DNA TGTGCCAGCAGCCACGCCCACTACGAGCAGTACTTC. J is TRBJ2-7 and V is TRBV3-1 (or the pseudogene TRBV3-2); D gene uncertain. V was shortened by 3 bases and J by 3 bases, with 6 bases between the two germline ends. In germline, CDR1 is LGHDT, CDR2 YNNKEL (reference sequence). The CDR3 is made up of 12 amino acids.

The gene calls are TRBV27 and TRBJ2-7; 13 nucleotides align to TRBD2. CDR1 and CDR2 (germline): MNHEY, SMNVEV (reference sequence). The CDR3 sequence is 15 residues long. The V segment lost 5 bases and the J segment 1 base; nucleotides outside the gene matches: 2. The CDR3, as DNA: TGTGCCAGCAGTCCGGGACTAGCGGGGTCCTACGAGCAGTACTTC. Residues: CASSPGLAGSYEQYF.

Remarks on this clone: The sample has other DNA sequences that encode this CDR3 too. The chain has TRBV10-3 and TRBJ2-7, with TRBD2 matching over 11 bases. The trim removed 4 bases at V and 0 bases at J, leaving 2 bases unmatched. Germline V gene data show CDR1 as ENHRY and CDR2 as SYGVKD. This CDR3 is built from 15 residues. The CDR3 spells CAISATSGSSYEQYF. The CDR3 coding sequence is TGTGCCATCAGTGCCACTAGCGGGAGCTCCTACGAGCAGTACTTC.

This chain joins TRBV7-9 and TRBJ1-2; 7 bases map to TRBD1. There are 15 residues in the CDR3. J gave up 2 bases and V 10 bases, and 13 bases lay outside the gene matches. CDR1 and CDR2 (germline): SEHNR, FQNEAQ (reference sequence). Here the CDR3 DNA reads TGTGCCACCTCGGAGGGGCAGGGGGGGAACTATGGCTACACCTTC. It codes for CATSEGQGGNYGYTF.

The chain combines TRBV2 with TRBJ1-2; the D gene is possibly TRBD1 (5 bases). The CDR3 loop spans 12 amino acids. Germline V gives CDR1 SNHLY, CDR2 FYNNEI. Trimming cost V 2 bases and J 7 bases, with 8 bases left between them. In DNA, the CDR3 is TGTGCCAGCAGTGAATCAACAGGTGGCTACACCTTC. Protein product: CASSESTGGYTF.

The chain links TRBV18 to TRBJ2-7; 8 bases agree with TRBD2. CDR3 length: 14 residues. In germline, CDR1 is KGHSH, CDR2 LQKENI. Trimming removed 4 bases from V and 2 bases from J; junction bases left unmatched: 4. The CDR3 sequence is CASSLAGTTYEQYF. CDR3 nucleotide sequence: TGTGCCAGCTCACTAGCGGGAACGACCTACGAGCAGTACTTC. The full variable domain, rest sourced from reference TRBV18 and TRBJ2-7, is NAGVMQNPRHLVRRRGQEARLRCSPMKGHSHVYWYRQLPEEGLKFMVYLQKENIIDESGMPKERFSAEFPKEGPSILRIQQVVRGDSAAYFCASSLAGTTYEQYFGPGTRLTVT.

In regard to this clone: The same CDR3 arises from other DNA sequences in this sample as well. The chain joins TRBV12-3 or TRBV12-4 to TRBJ1-2, with TRBD1 as a possible D gene (5 bases). The CDR3 has 13 residues. Trimming pared 6 bases from V and 3 bases from J, leaving 11 bases between. The CDR3 DNA follows: TGTGCCAGCAGCCCCGGGACGGACTATGGCTACACCTTC. Amino acid sequence: CASSPGTDYGYTF.

The CDR3 DNA reads as TGTGCCAGCAGTTCGACTAGCGGGAGGATAAATGAGCAGTTCTTC. Translating it yields CASSSTSGRINEQFF. The V and J genes are TRBV6-5 and TRBJ2-1; 13 nucleotides match TRBD2. J gave up 7 bases and V 4 bases, and 4 bases lay outside the gene matches. Germline values: CDR1 MNHEY, CDR2 SVGAGI. The CDR3 covers 15 residues.

The rearrangement links TRBV29-1 to TRBJ2-3, with 7 bases fitting TRBD2. V trimming: 3 bases; J trimming: 6 bases; junction bases outside the gene matches: 3. CDR3 length: 12 residues. CDR1 is SQVTM, CDR2 ANQGSEA, per germline. The CDR3 reads CSVDGRADTQYF. CDR3 DNA: TGCAGCGTTGATGGGAGGGCCGATACGCAGTATTTT.

V is TRBV28 and J is TRBJ1-2; D call uncertain. The CDR3 totals 13 residues. Germline-derived CDR1 and CDR2 are MDHEN and SYDVKM. V was pared by 3 bases and J by 4 bases, with 9 bases between. CDR3 amino acids: CASSFSSFYGYTF. The CDR3 DNA sequence: TGTGCCAGCAGTTTCAGCAGCTTCTATGGCTACACCTTC.

The chain couples TRBV29-1 to TRBJ2-1; 12 nucleotides line up with TRBD2. V lost 7 bases, J lost 7 bases, and 8 bases stayed unmatched. The CDR3 runs to 14 residues. The germline CDR1 and CDR2 sequences are SQVTM and ANQGSEA. The CDR3 DNA reads TGCAGCGCACCCGGGACTAGCGGGTTTAATGAGCAGTTCTTC. This codes for CSAPGTSGFNEQFF.